This TCR beta chain is drawn from a study of Ad26.COV2.S vaccination and SARS-CoV-2 variants. Germline CDR1 MNHEY, CDR2 SVGAGI. V lost 5 bases, J lost 3 bases, and 3 bases stayed unmatched. The CDR3 spans 13 residues. Treatment specified: roughly 20 received Ad26.COV2.S at low or high dose, single or two shots; a few received placebo; per-sample allocation not given. Repertoires come from day 63 after the first vaccine or placebo injection. Built on an Ad26 vector, the vaccine expressed Wuhan-strain SARS-CoV-2 spike. TCRdb's copy holds only in-frame clones and misses some; the assay was immunoSEQ multiplex PCR. The sample consists of hundreds of thousands of clones, around 87% of them appearing once.

This chain joins TRBV6-5 and TRBJ2-7; TRBD1 aligns across 8 bases. The material sequenced was peripheral blood, taken in a trial of Ad26.COV2.S vaccine versus placebo. The receptor was derived from a person aged 18-65 years who received the Ad26.COV2.S COVID-19 vaccine or a placebo. The CDR3 DNA follows: TGTGCCAGCAGTCGCGGACAGGGCTACGAGCAGTACTTC. It is translated as CASSRGQGYEQYF.